The subject of this entry is one T cell receptor beta chain. The CDR3 is 18 residues long. CDR1 and CDR2 (germline): MGHRA, YSYEKL. V dropped 4 bases and J dropped 0; count of bases not matched to a gene: 9. The source of the sample is a study of cytomegalovirus exposure and HLA in healthy donors. The PCR made use of 60 Vbeta and 13 Jbeta primers. Repertoires were generated with immunoSEQ multiplex PCR, while TCRdb's copy carries only in-frame clones and drops some. Of approximately 74,000 clones listed, around three quarters are singletons. The chain has TRBV4-1 and TRBJ1-5; 10 positions match TRBD1. Specimen: PBMCs. The clonotype comes from a man aged 55 to 69 in good health and CMV-seropositive. CDR3: CASSLLGGTGASNQPQHF. For the CDR3, the DNA is TGCGCCAGCAGCCTCCTCGGTGGGACAGGGGCTAGCAATCAGCCCCAGCATTTT.